These 27 T cell receptor beta chains were sequenced from one sample in a study of technical replicates of blood from a few donors. Clones were sequenced by immunoSEQ multiplex PCR, and TCRdb holds only the in-frame ones, with some missing. The sample has around 70,000 clones, 93% seen once. The specimen sequenced was T cells isolated from PBMCs. These receptors all stem from a human donor in good health.

This sequence joins TRBV6-5 and TRBJ2-1, with TRBD2 matching 8 bases. CDR3 length: 15 amino acids. V lost 2 bases and J lost 4; bases outside the gene matches: 4. The germline gives CDR1 MNHEY, CDR2 SVGAGI. CDR3 nucleotides: TGTGCCAGCAGTTACGGGCTAGCGGGTTACAATGAGCAGTTCTTC. Translating gives CASSYGLAGYNEQFF.

This clone was counted only a few times. The V gene is TRBV6-6, the J gene TRBJ1-5; 7 nucleotides agree with TRBD1. The CDR3 runs to 14 residues. Germline trimming cut 6 bases from V and 7 bases from J; bases unmatched to any gene: 9. Germline assignment: CDR1 MNHNY and CDR2 SVGAGI (reference sequence). Written as DNA, the CDR3 is TGTGCCAGCAGCCCGTCTAGGGGGCCGCAGCCCCAGCATTTT. It translates to CASSPSRGPQPQHF.

This clone was picked up one time. The J gene is TRBJ1-1, the V gene TRBV6-5; 7 nucleotides align to TRBD1. V lost 5 bases and J lost 1; bases outside the gene matches: 4. Germline V gene data show CDR1 as MNHEY and CDR2 as SVGAGI. The CDR3 has 14 amino acids. In DNA, the CDR3 is TGTGCCAGCAGTGGCAGGGGGGAGAACACTGAAGCTTTCTTT. It specifies CASSGRGENTEAFF.

The chain joins TRBV4-2 to TRBJ2-1; 12 nucleotides align to TRBD2. Looked up from germline, CDR1 is LGHNA and CDR2 is YNFKEQ. The CDR3 runs 15 residues. With V trimmed by 6 bases and J by 5 bases, 5 bases remained unmatched. The DNA for the CDR3 is TGTGCCAGCAGGGACGGACTAGCGGGAAACAATGAGCAGTTCTTC. This encodes CASRDGLAGNNEQFF.

In its sample, this clone was seen once. The chain combines TRBV9 with TRBJ2-7; 9 bases are shared with TRBD1. CDR1 and CDR2 (germline): SGDLS, YYNGEE. The CDR3 runs 18 residues. The J segment lost 2 bases and the V segment lost 0 bases, leaving 12 bases of the junction unmatched. CDR3 DNA sequence: TGTGCCAGCAGCGTAGGTGGGACAGGGAGTACCCAGGCCTACGAGCAGTACTTC. Amino acid sequence: CASSVGGTGSTQAYEQYF.

The gene calls are TRBV28 and TRBJ2-7; D not certain. The CDR3 loop spans 18 amino acids. Germline V gene lookup returns CDR1 MDHEN and CDR2 SYDVKM. V lost 5 bases to trimming and J lost 0 bases, with 23 bases between them. The DNA of the CDR3 is TGTGCCAGCAGTCCTCCGGGTCCAAGCGCCGCTTCCTCCTACGAGCAGTACTTC. Translated: CASSPPGPSAASSYEQYF. Combining the CDR3 with reference TRBV28 and TRBJ2-7 gives the whole variable domain DVKVTQSSRYLVKRTGEKVFLECVQDMDHENMFWYRQDPGLGLRLIYFSYDVKMKEKGDIPEGYSVSREKKERFSLILESASTNQTSMYLCASSPPGPSAASSYEQYFGPGTRLTVT.

This chain uses TRBV19 with TRBJ1-2; 9 nucleotides align to TRBD1. There are 16 residues in the CDR3. CDR1 and CDR2 from the germline V gene are LNHDA and SQIVND (reference sequence). V was pared by 5 bases and J by 2 bases, with 9 bases of the junction left unmatched. CDR3 protein: CASSSPPGQGNYGYTF. The CDR3 coding sequence is TGTGCCAGTAGTTCCCCCCCGGGACAGGGAAACTATGGCTACACCTTC.

This clone was seen just once. The gene calls are TRBV5-4 and TRBJ2-7, with D perhaps matching TRBD1 (6 bases). The germline CDR1 and CDR2 sequences are SGHNT and YYREEE (reference sequence). The V end was cut by 5 bases, the J end by 1 base, with 13 bases between. The CDR3 sequence is 14 residues long. The DNA for the CDR3 is TGTGCCAGCAGGGACAGTAGTCAGTCCTACGAGCAGTACTTC. Its protein product is CASRDSSQSYEQYF.

The V and J genes are TRBV7-9 and TRBJ2-5; the D gene is possibly TRBD2 (5 bases). CDR1 is SEHNR, CDR2 FQNEAQ, per germline (reference sequence). The V gene lost 4 bases and the J gene lost 5 bases, with 17 bases spanning the gap. The CDR3 loop spans 15 amino acids. CDR3 nucleotides: TGTGCCAGCAGCTCTACAGACTATATCGCGGAGACCCAGTACTTC. It yields the protein CASSSTDYIAETQYF. Based on the CDR3 plus reference TRBV7-9 and TRBJ2-5, the full variable domain is DTGVSQNPRHKITKRGQNVTFRCDPISEHNRLYWYRQTLGQGPEFLTYFQNEAQLEKSRLLSDRFSAERPKGSFSTLEIQRTEQGDSAMYLCASSSTDYIAETQYFGPGTRLLVL.

This chain connects TRBV6-5 to TRBJ2-1, with 7 bases identical to TRBD1. The CDR3 consists of 14 residues. Germline V gene sequence: CDR1 MNHEY, CDR2 SVGAGI. The V and J ends lost 6 bases and 3 bases, in that order; junction bases with no gene match: 5. In DNA form, the CDR3 reads TGTGCCAGCAGACGACAGGGAAACTACAATGAGCAGTTCTTC. Protein product: CASRRQGNYNEQFF.

The chain employs TRBV20-1 and TRBJ2-7; the D gene is possibly TRBD1 (5 bases). Per the germline V gene, CDR1 is DFQATT and CDR2 is SNEGSKA (reference sequence). The CDR3 runs to 11 residues. The V and J ends lost 3 bases and 10 bases respectively, with 13 bases between them. CDR3 residues: CSASSAGPQYF. The CDR3 DNA reads as TGCAGTGCTAGTTCGGCAGGGCCTCAGTACTTC.

The CDR3 nucleotides read TGTGCCAGCAGCTTAGGAGTAATGGGCAGGGCCTACGAGCAGTACTTC. It yields the protein CASSLGVMGRAYEQYF. The genes are TRBV7-9 and TRBJ2-7, with D tentatively TRBD1 (5 bases). The CDR3 length is 16 residues. Germline CDR1 is SEHNR and CDR2 is FQNEAQ (reference sequence). V lost 1 base and J 2 bases, leaving 15 bases between the germline ends.

This rearrangement joins TRBV5-4 to TRBJ2-7; tentatively, D is TRBD1 (6 bases). CDR1 is SGHNT and CDR2 is YYREEE in the germline V gene (reference sequence). This CDR3 comprises 13 residues. Trimming removed 4 bases from V and 7 bases from J, with 15 bases in between. The CDR3 DNA is TGTGCCAGCAGCCAGGACAGAGGCCTGGAGCAGTACTTC. It encodes CASSQDRGLEQYF. Full variable domain (rest looked up from reference TRBV5-4 and TRBJ2-7): ETGVTQSPTHLIKTRGQQVTLRCSSQSGHNTVSWYQQALGQGPQFIFQYYREEENGRGNFPPRFSGLQFPNYSSELNVNALELDDSALYLCASSQDRGLEQYFGPGTRLTVT.

The chain is built from TRBV4-1 and TRBJ2-1; 7 bases align to TRBD2. Germline V gene lookup returns CDR1 MGHRA and CDR2 YSYEKL. The CDR3 has 18 amino acids. The ends lost 0 bases at V and 0 bases at J; junction bases unmatched: 8. The CDR3 sequence is CASSQDPPGGSSYNEQFF. For the CDR3, the DNA is TGCGCCAGCAGCCAAGATCCCCCCGGCGGGAGCTCCTACAATGAGCAGTTCTTC.

V usage is TRBV9 and J usage is TRBJ2-1, with a possible D match to TRBD1 (6 bases). Trimming took 0 bases from V and 10 from J, leaving 11 bases between them. Germline lookup yields CDR1 SGDLS and CDR2 YYNGEE. This CDR3 contains 13 residues. The chain's CDR3 is CASSVDHRGEQFF. The CDR3 region has the DNA TGTGCCAGCAGCGTAGACCATAGGGGGGAGCAGTTCTTC.

This rearrangement joins TRBV27 to TRBJ2-7; TRBD1 aligns across 7 bases. The V gene end was trimmed by 5 bases and the J gene end by 2 bases; junction bases not matched to a gene: 15. There are 17 residues in the CDR3. In germline, CDR1 is MNHEY, CDR2 SMNVEV (reference sequence). CDR3 nucleotide sequence: TGTGCCAGCAGTCCCCTCCCCTCGGGACAGATAGCCTACGAGCAGTACTTC. As protein: CASSPLPSGQIAYEQYF.

This clone appeared a single time. The chain is built from TRBV6-4 and TRBJ2-2; D is uncertain. The CDR3 loop spans 13 amino acids. CDR1 and CDR2 from the germline V gene are MRHNA and SNTAGT. Between the trimmed V and J ends, which lost 7 bases and 6 bases, there was a span of 12 bases. CDR3: CASKSSRAGELFF. The CDR3 DNA reads as TGTGCCAGCAAGTCCTCACGGGCCGGGGAGCTGTTTTTT.

The chain employs TRBV4-1 and TRBJ2-1; D ambiguous. V was pared by 0 bases and J by 4 bases, with 7 bases between. Germline V gives CDR1 MGHRA, CDR2 YSYEKL. The CDR3 spans 14 residues. The CDR3 DNA sequence: TGCGCCAGCAGCCAAGATAATAGATACAATGAGCAGTTCTTC. It translates to CASSQDNRYNEQFF.

The V call is TRBV2, the J call TRBJ2-3; TRBD1 matches 8 bases. Trimming cost V 7 bases and J 4 bases; bases outside gene matches: 4. Germline V CDR1 and CDR2: SNHLY, FYNNEI. CDR3 length equals 13 residues. CDR3 coding DNA: TGTGCCAGCACGGACAGGGCCCCAGATACGCAGTATTTT. Protein product: CASTDRAPDTQYF. The entire variable domain, with the rest obtained from reference TRBV2 and TRBJ2-3, is as follows: EPEVTQTPSHQVTQMGQEVILRCVPISNHLYFYWYRQILGQKVEFLVSFYNNEISEKSEIFDDQFSVERPDGSNFTLKIRSTKLEDSAMYFCASTDRAPDTQYFGPGTRLTVL.

This sequence joins TRBV2 and TRBJ2-7, with 10 bases matching TRBD2. CDR3 length: 14 amino acids. With V trimmed by 8 bases and J by 6 bases, 10 bases remained unmatched. Germline CDR1 reads SNHLY; CDR2 reads FYNNEI. DNA for the CDR3: TGTGCCAGCGGAGGGGGGCTAGCGGGAGTCGAGCAGTACTTC. Its protein is CASGGGLAGVEQYF.

The J gene is TRBJ2-2, the V gene TRBV29-1; D call uncertain. The CDR3 has 12 amino acids. Trimming stripped 6 bases from V and 2 bases from J, with 7 bases between. From germline, CDR1 is SQVTM and CDR2 ANQGSEA. CDR3 in amino acids: CSVSQNTGELFF. CDR3 nucleotide sequence: TGCAGCGTCTCACAAAACACCGGGGAGCTGTTTTTT.

Only one count was recorded for this clone. The rearrangement links TRBV27 to TRBJ1-5; D might be TRBD1 (5 bases). V lost 4 bases to trimming and J lost 7 bases, with 14 bases between them. The CDR3 spans 14 residues. Per the germline V gene, CDR1 is MNHEY and CDR2 is SMNVEV (reference sequence). CDR3 residues: CASSSFRGSQPQHF. The CDR3 DNA reads as TGTGCCAGCAGTTCCTTCCGGGGGTCCCAGCCCCAGCATTTT.

The chain is built from TRBV7-9 and TRBJ1-1; TRBD1 might be the D (6 bases). V was pared by 5 bases and J by 1 base, with 11 bases between. Germline CDR1 reads SEHNR; CDR2 reads FQNEAQ (reference sequence). The CDR3 loop spans 14 amino acids. CDR3 nucleotide sequence: TGTGCCAGCAGCGTACAGGGTCGGAACACTGAAGCTTTCTTT. Encoded protein: CASSVQGRNTEAFF.

V and J are TRBV5-1 and TRBJ2-7, with 8 bases lining up with TRBD1. This CDR3 region has 12 residues. The germline gives CDR1 SGHRS, CDR2 YFSETQ. V gave up 4 bases and J gave up 6 bases; unmatched junction bases: 3. CDR3 bases: TGCGCCAGCAGCCCAGGACAGGGCGAGCAGTACTTC. Translating it yields CASSPGQGEQYF. Combining the CDR3 with reference TRBV5-1 and TRBJ2-7 gives the whole variable domain KAGVTQTPRYLIKTRGQQVTLSCSPISGHRSVSWYQQTPGQGLQFLFEYFSETQRNKGNFPGRFSGRQFSNSRSEMNVSTLELGDSALYLCASSPGQGEQYFGPGTRLTVT.

This clone is a singleton in its sample. J is TRBJ2-7 and V is TRBV29-1; 13 bases are a match to TRBD2. The CDR3 is made up of 16 amino acids. J gave up 4 bases and V 7 bases, and 13 bases lay outside the gene matches. Germline V gene data show CDR1 as SQVTM and CDR2 as ANQGSEA. The CDR3 protein is CSALGLAGAPLYEQYF. CDR3 nucleotides: TGCAGCGCCCTCGGACTAGCGGGAGCGCCCCTATACGAGCAGTACTTC.

V gene TRBV15 combines with J gene TRBJ1-5, with a tentative D call TRBD1 (5 bases). V lost 1 base and J lost 3, with 13 bases in between. This CDR3 contains 16 residues. CDR1 is LNHNV and CDR2 is YYDKDF in the germline V gene (reference sequence). The CDR3 region is CATSRVLGGNNQPQHF. The CDR3 coding sequence is TGTGCCACCAGCAGAGTGCTGGGGGGTAACAATCAGCCCCAGCATTTT.

The chain combines TRBV28 with TRBJ1-1, with D perhaps matching TRBD1 (5 bases). Germline CDR1 reads MDHEN; CDR2 reads SYDVKM. This CDR3 comprises 15 residues. The V gene lost 2 bases and the J gene lost 0 bases, with 10 bases spanning the gap. This CDR3 is CASSLQGAVNTEAFF. In DNA, the CDR3 is TGTGCCAGCAGTTTACAAGGGGCGGTGAACACTGAAGCTTTCTTT.